The 20 T cell receptor beta chains below all came from one sample that was sequenced in a study of T-cell memory formation after mild COVID-19 (dated by TCRdb to the early 2020s). The library relied on 5' RACE. Sequencing was performed on an Illumina NovaSeq 6000. TCRdb trimmed public reads at Q25 via fastp, called clones via MiXCR and kept in-frame beta chains. Duplicate CDR3 protein sequences are folded into a single record with the most common DNA and genes. The sample contains around 200,000 distinct CDR3 sequences, approximately 16% of them found a single time. The ten largest account for 2% to 2.5% of the sample. Material: PBMCs or a T cell subset sorted from them (not recorded which). All receptors come from an adult woman who had mild COVID-19 (a few samples of this study predate the infection). The sample titles of this study are shuffled in the database, so cell type and time point are left out; the donor was told from shared clones.

The chain is built from TRBV6-2 or TRBV6-3 and TRBJ2-5; D could derive from TRBD1 or TRBD2 (6 bases each). Germline V gene sequence: CDR1 MNHEY, CDR2 SVGEGT. Between the trimmed V and J ends, which lost 4 bases and 2 bases, there was a span of 14 bases. The CDR3 length is 15 residues. CDR3 DNA sequence: TGTGCCAGCAGTTGGGGGGCGGGACCGCAAGAGACCCAGTACTTC. This sequence encodes CASSWGAGPQETQYF.

This clonotype was seen a handful of times. The J gene is TRBJ2-7, the V gene TRBV6-1; D might be TRBD2 (5 bases). V was pared by 10 bases and J by 9 bases, with 16 bases between. CDR1 and CDR2 (germline): MNHNS, SASEGT. The CDR3 has 11 residues. CDR3 bases: TGTGCCACCAACCCCGAGGGCGGGCAGTACTTC. Its translation is CATNPEGGQYF.

The chain joins TRBV12-3 or TRBV12-4 to TRBJ2-3; 10 positions agree with TRBD2. The CDR3 sequence is 16 residues long. With V trimmed by 2 bases and J by 3 bases, 5 bases remained unmatched. This chain's CDR3 is CASSLSGGGRTDTQYF. CDR3 DNA: TGTGCCAGCAGTTTAAGCGGGGGGGGCCGGACAGATACGCAGTATTTT.

This chain joins TRBV6-5 and TRBJ1-2; D remains ambiguous. This CDR3 is built from 16 residues. Deletions cut 2 bases from V and 1 base from J, with 14 bases between. Looked up from germline, CDR1 is MNHEY and CDR2 is SVGAGI. The CDR3 region is CASSYKGYNFNYGYTF. Written as DNA, the CDR3 is TGTGCCAGCAGTTACAAGGGATACAACTTTAACTATGGCTACACCTTC.

The table lists this clonotype with a few counts. This chain connects TRBV3-1 to TRBJ2-7; 10 nucleotides agree with TRBD2. V shed 1 base and J 7 bases; nucleotides not matched to a gene: 10. The germline V gene encodes CDR1 LGHDT and CDR2 YNNKEL (reference sequence). This CDR3 contains 16 residues. CDR3 DNA: TGTGCCAGCAGCCAAGTTGGTACTAGCGGGGTTGGAGAGCAGTACTTC. Its translation: CASSQVGTSGVGEQYF.

This clonotype turned up a few times. The chain uses TRBV18 and TRBJ2-1, with a possible D match to TRBD2 (6 bases). Germline values: CDR1 KGHSH, CDR2 LQKENI. The germline V and J ends were trimmed by 2 bases and 6 bases, with 23 bases remaining between them. This CDR3 contains 18 residues. CDR3 protein: CASSPGLVGTGVGNEQFF. The CDR3 nucleotides are TGTGCCAGCTCACCAGGCCTGGTCGGGACTGGGGTTGGCAATGAGCAGTTCTTC.

A few counts support this clonotype. V and J are TRBV5-1 and TRBJ2-7; 8 bases fit TRBD2. Germline values: CDR1 SGHRS, CDR2 YFSETQ. The V segment lost 4 bases and the J segment 7 bases; nucleotides outside the gene matches: 4. The CDR3 sequence is 12 residues long. The DNA of the CDR3 is TGCGCCAGCAGCACGGGGGGGGCGGAGCAGTACTTC. Its translation: CASSTGGAEQYF.

The chain uses TRBV12-3 or TRBV12-4 and TRBJ1-5; no reliable D call. The ends were cut back, 5 bases at V and 2 bases at J, with 16 bases in the middle. CDR3 length equals 16 residues. The CDR3 nucleotides are TGTGCCAGCAGTCCCCTAGAACCTTGGGGCAATCAGCCCCAGCATTTT. Translated, it gives CASSPLEPWGNQPQHF.

This clonotype has a count of ten or more. The chain uses TRBV12-3 or TRBV12-4 and TRBJ2-1; tentatively, D is TRBD1 or TRBD2 (6 bases each). CDR3 length: 16 residues. The germline V and J ends were trimmed by 2 bases and 4 bases, with 15 bases remaining between them. The chain's CDR3 is CASSLRGGGTYNEQFF. The DNA for the CDR3 is TGTGCCAGCAGTTTAAGAGGAGGGGGGACGTACAATGAGCAGTTCTTC.

The chain carries TRBV5-8 and TRBJ1-2; tentative D call: TRBD1 (6 bases). Germline V gives CDR1 SGHTS, CDR2 YDEGEE. This CDR3 region has 16 residues. V shed 5 bases and J shed 4 bases, with 21 bases lying between them. The CDR3 DNA reads TGTGCCAGCAGACCCGGTTCGGGGGGCCTTAGCTATGGCTACACCTTC. This gives the protein CASRPGSGGLSYGYTF.

There are a few counts of this clonotype. This chain links TRBV5-1 with TRBJ2-7, with D perhaps matching TRBD1 or TRBD2 (7 bases each). Germline assignment: CDR1 SGHRS and CDR2 YFSETQ. V was pared by 4 bases and J by 3 bases, with 20 bases between. The CDR3 extends over 16 amino acids. In DNA form, the CDR3 reads TGCGCCAGCAGCCTGCCCCCTTCAGGGGGGGTCTACGAGCAGTACTTC. Translation gives CASSLPPSGGVYEQYF.

The chain carries TRBV6-1 and TRBJ2-1, with D unclear. In germline, CDR1 is MNHNS, CDR2 SASEGT. This CDR3 contains 12 residues. V lost 6 bases and J 9 bases, leaving 12 bases between the germline ends. Here the CDR3 reads CASRRNLVEQFF. The DNA of the CDR3 is TGTGCCAGCAGGCGGAATCTAGTTGAGCAGTTCTTC.

Only a few counts were recorded for this clonotype. The chain carries TRBV6-5 and TRBJ2-3; D not certain. From germline, CDR1 is MNHEY and CDR2 SVGAGI. This CDR3 comprises 16 residues. The ends were cut back, 0 bases at V and 2 bases at J, with 12 bases in the middle. Written as DNA, the CDR3 is TGTGCCAGCAGTTACTCAGGGCGGAGCCTCACAGATACGCAGTATTTT. Its protein is CASSYSGRSLTDTQYF.

The chain carries TRBV7-8 and TRBJ2-3; D is undetermined. Per the germline V gene, CDR1 is SGHVS and CDR2 is FQNEAQ. Deletions cut 2 bases from V and 0 bases from J, with 9 bases between. The CDR3 has 15 amino acids. CDR3 loop: CASSLSRLSTDTQYF. As DNA, the CDR3 is TGTGCCAGCAGCTTATCAAGGTTGAGCACAGATACGCAGTATTTT.

V and J are TRBV5-5 and TRBJ2-7, with 8 bases fitting TRBD2. The CDR3 runs to 12 residues. Trimming removed 4 bases from V and 8 bases from J; junction bases left unmatched: 5. Germline V CDR1 and CDR2: SGHKS, YYEKEE (reference sequence). The CDR3 DNA reads TGTGCCAGCAGCCGGGAGGGGACGAAGCAGTACTTC. Protein: CASSREGTKQYF. Together with reference TRBV5-5 and TRBJ2-7, the CDR3 gives the full variable domain: DAGVTQSPTHLIKTRGQQVTLRCSPISGHKSVSWYQQVLGQGPQFIFQYYEKEERGRGNFPDRFSARQFPNYSSELNVNALLLGDSALYLCASSREGTKQYFGPGTRLTVT.

The chain has TRBV4-1 and TRBJ1-1; D is unresolved. The germline V gene has CDR1 MGHRA and CDR2 YSYEKL. Trimming took off 4 bases at V and 5 bases at J, with 17 bases between the two ends. The CDR3 extends over 15 amino acids. The CDR3 bases are TGCGCCAGCAGCCTAGCAGTTTTCCTAAATACTGAAGCTTTCTTT. It specifies CASSLAVFLNTEAFF.

V and J are TRBV15 and TRBJ2-7, with D possibly being TRBD2 (6 bases). CDR1 and CDR2 (germline): LNHNV, YYDKDF (reference sequence). The CDR3 length is 17 residues. V was shortened by 0 bases and J by 2 bases, with 17 bases between the two germline ends. The CDR3 nucleotides read TGTGCCACCAGCAGAGATCGCGGGGACCCTAACGCCTACGAGCAGTACTTC. As protein: CATSRDRGDPNAYEQYF. The full variable domain, with the rest looked up from reference TRBV15 and TRBJ2-7, is DAMVIQNPRYQVTQFGKPVTLSCSQTLNHNVMYWYQQKSSQAPKLLFHYYDKDFNNEADTPDNFQSRRPNTSFCFLDIRSPGLGDTAMYLCATSRDRGDPNAYEQYFGPGTRLTVT.

V is TRBV14 and J is TRBJ2-1; no clear D gene. The CDR3 is made up of 14 amino acids. The germline CDR1 and CDR2 sequences are SGHDN and FVKESK. The germline V and J ends were trimmed by 6 bases and 11 bases, with 20 bases remaining between them. The CDR3 here is CASSKTASVSQQFF. CDR3 DNA: TGTGCCAGCAGTAAAACCGCCAGCGTCTCCCAGCAGTTCTTC.

The chain combines TRBV30 with TRBJ1-2; D is ambiguous. The V and J ends lost 6 bases and 7 bases respectively, with 24 bases between them. Germline lookup yields CDR1 GTSNPN and CDR2 SVGIG (reference sequence). The length of the CDR3 is 15 residues. The CDR3: CACIPHSFTISGYTF. As DNA, the CDR3 is TGTGCCTGCATCCCTCACAGTTTCACTATCTCTGGCTACACCTTC.

This clonotype has a handful of counts. The V and J genes are TRBV24-1 and TRBJ1-1; 7 nucleotides match TRBD1. CDR3 length: 18 residues. Germline trimming cut 0 bases from V and 1 base from J; bases unmatched to any gene: 10. CDR1 is KGHDR, CDR2 SFDVKD, per germline. The CDR3 sequence is CATSDLSRDSPENTEAFF. The CDR3 DNA reads TGTGCCACCAGTGATTTGTCCCGGGACAGTCCTGAGAACACTGAAGCTTTCTTT.